These 6 T cell receptor beta chains share one sample of origin, sequenced in a study of cytomegalovirus exposure and HLA in healthy donors. Use of 60 Vbeta and 13 Jbeta primers characterized the PCR. TCRdb keeps only in-frame clones here, not all; method: immunoSEQ multiplex PCR. The sample yields 180,000 or so clones, around 62% seen once. Sequenced material: PBMCs. All receptors come from a man aged 35 to 55 in good health and CMV-seronegative.

The chain recombines TRBV7-7 with TRBJ2-5; 7 nucleotides align to TRBD1. This CDR3 has 15 amino acids. V shed 5 bases and J 0 bases; nucleotides not matched to a gene: 6. In germline, CDR1 is SSHAT, CDR2 FNYEAQ (reference sequence). The CDR3 bases are TGTGCCAGCAGCCCTACAGGGGCCCACCAAGAGACCCAGTACTTC. Its translation: CASSPTGAHQETQYF.

The chain uses TRBV6-1 and TRBJ1-5; D is perhaps TRBD1 (5 bases). Germline V CDR1 and CDR2: MNHNS, SASEGT. The ends were cut back, 2 bases at V and 1 base at J, with 9 bases in the middle. The CDR3 extends over 15 amino acids. The CDR3 sequence is CASSERGNSNQPQHF. CDR3 DNA sequence: TGTGCCAGCAGTGAACGGGGGAACAGCAATCAGCCCCAGCATTTT.

CDR3 amino acids: CATSGTGGHTGELFF. DNA of the CDR3: TGTGCCACCAGCGGGACAGGGGGCCACACCGGGGAGCTGTTTTTT. This rearrangement joins TRBV15 to TRBJ2-2; 12 bases fit TRBD1. Trimming cost V 5 bases and J 3 bases; bases outside gene matches: 1. The V gene's germline CDR1 is LNHNV and CDR2 YYDKDF (reference sequence). The CDR3 runs to 15 residues.

This clone has ten or more counts. The chain has TRBV6-6 and TRBJ1-1, with D possibly TRBD1 on 6 matching bases. V dropped 0 bases and J dropped 8 bases, with 7 bases sitting between them. CDR1 and CDR2 (germline): MNHNY, SVGAGI (reference sequence). The CDR3 covers 12 residues. The CDR3 nucleotides read TGTGCCAGCAGTTACTCGACAGGAGAAGCTTTCTTT. This translates into CASSYSTGEAFF.

This clone was seen a few times. The chain joins TRBV18 to TRBJ1-1, with 9 positions matching TRBD1. The CDR3 has 14 amino acids. CDR1 is KGHSH and CDR2 is LQKENI in the germline V gene. Germline trimming cut 5 bases from V and 3 bases from J; bases unmatched to any gene: 4. CDR3 bases: TGTGCCAGCTCAAGGACAGGGGCGGACACTGAAGCTTTCTTT. It translates to CASSRTGADTEAFF.

The CDR3 nucleotides read TGTGCCAGCAGCCTTCTCCTACAGGTACTCTCCTACGAGCAGTACTTC. This codes for CASSLLLQVLSYEQYF. The genes are TRBV14 and TRBJ2-7, with D possibly TRBD1 on 5 matching bases. The germline CDR1 and CDR2 sequences are SGHDN and FVKESK. The CDR3 has 16 residues. Trimming left V 4 bases short and J 0 bases short, with 16 bases between.